This T cell receptor beta chain was sequenced for a study of T cells in Graves' hyperthyroidism and ophthalmopathy (dated by TCRdb to between 2018 and 2020). About the study as a whole: Peripheral blood samples were taken at initial diagnosis, before any treatment was given. A discovery cohort of about 100 patients, roughly 45 with Graves' ophthalmopathy and about 58 with stable Graves' hyperthyroidism, was used to find distinguishing TCR V-J signatures. An independent validation cohort of around 20 hyperthyroidism patients and approximately 16 patients who later progressed to ophthalmopathy tested prospective prediction of ophthalmopathy. For training and testing, the approximately 92 patients in the discovery cohort were randomly divided in a 7:3 ratio. In addition, the study compared T-cell repertoires in thyroid tissue and in blood from about 6 Graves' hyperthyroidism patients. Following sampling, methimazole starting at 30 mg daily was given to hyperthyroidism patients, and high-dose intravenous methylprednisolone was given to ophthalmopathy patients. According to the paper, TCR Vbeta CDR3 sequencing was carried out on over 130 peripheral blood samples, which came from fewer than 50 ophthalmopathy, 75 or so hyperthyroidism and approximately 17 progressor patients. General findings and caveats noted by the study authors: A model built on a 13 V-J signature distinguished ophthalmopathy from stable hyperthyroidism, reaching 87.88% sensitivity and approximately 81% specificity in cross-validation and 80%/75% in testing. Blood samples also contained most of the expanded thyroid clonotypes (frequency above 0.001), which suggests that blood repertoires may reflect thyroid immune responses. In validation, the model predicted progression to ophthalmopathy a median of around 6.5 months before onset, with around 70% sensitivity and about 75% specificity. No statistical method was used to set the sample size in advance, and investigators knew the group allocation.

For CDR1 and CDR2, the germline V gene (reference sequence) lists MNHEY and SMNVEV. The CDR3 runs 10 residues from the cysteine to the phenylalanine. The sequence is cut down to CDR3 DNA, 30 bases in frame from base 1. V gives up 8 bases and J gives up 4 bases, and the segment between their germline ends measures 6 bases. TCR beta CDR3 regions were amplified from RNA transcripts. A first-round RT-PCR of the TCR CDR3 used the HTBI primer set with the Qiagen OneStep RT-PCR kit. A second multiplex PCR round built the libraries, followed by size selection and purification. Libraries were sequenced paired-end with 100 bp reads on an Illumina HiSeq2000. As for the original processing: SOAPnuke was used to process the raw data, with reads discarded if the reads contained adapters or uncalled bases, had a mean Phred below 15, or lacked an exact constant-primer or identifier match. COPE v1.2.5 was used to merge high-quality paired reads, and clonotypes were defined as unique nucleotide sequences. MiTCR v1.1 was used to align clonotypes to the IMGT TRBV, TRBD and TRBJ reference segments. The analysis included only V-J combinations with a frequency above 0.0001, which together covered around 99% of the repertoires. A TCS score was defined as the ratio of F50 (clonal expansion) to E x V (chaos), with BLOSUM62-based TCRdist applied between CDR3 peptides within each V-J. Welch's t-statistics and random forest reduced fewer than 550 V-J features to 13, which were used in a naive Bayes classifier (R e1071). The Morisita-Horn index was used to measure how similar the thyroid and blood repertoires were. TCRdb trimmed public reads at Q25 via fastp, called clones via MiXCR and kept in-frame beta chains. Each CDR3 protein appears once, grouped with its most common genes and DNA. The V and J calls were determined by TCRdb, not by the authors. Within this sample are approximately 600,000 distinct CDR3 sequences, with under 15% of them counted one time only. The biggest ten clones account for 4% to 5.5% of the sample.

This clonotype occurred many times. The clone's antigen remains unknown. Base-call qualities are not available, and no considerably larger clone is one nucleotide away. Moderately to severely active disease, a Clinical Activity Score of at least 3, a NOSPECS grade of at least 4, and a duration under 3 months were present in ophthalmopathy patients. The study excluded patients with uncontrolled infections, other autoimmune diseases, pregnancy or lactation. Diagnoses were based on clinical symptoms, serum thyroxine and TRAb, thyroid ultrasound and orbital computed tomography. PBMCs were separated from under 12 ml of fresh peripheral blood using Ficoll-Paque density gradient centrifugation. Trizol reagent was used to extract total RNA, and RNA quality was then checked on an Agilent 2100 Bioanalyzer.

The sequence links TRBV27 to TRBJ2-7; a confident D gene designation cannot be given. The sequence was collected from a woman aged 40 to 50 with Graves' ophthalmopathy. The sample was blood. DNA sequence: TGTGCCAGCGATGGTTACGAGCAGTACTTC. It is translated as CASDGYEQYF.